This TCR beta chain was sequenced in a study of shared clonotypes between healthy human individuals. Of note for this clone: Its target is not known.

General study results and limits: The expectation was that sequencing depth would affect clonotype sharing among donors. Since donors were few, the genetic and exposure-history diversity represented was limited.

Sorted-subset replicate PCR reactions contained 200 to 250 ng DNA, corresponding to some 28,000 T cell genomes. Clones were read by immunoSEQ multiplex PCR, and TCRdb kept only the in-frame ones, dropping some. The sample lists 2,500,000 or so clones, approximately 90% occurring once. There are 15 residues in the CDR3. Germline V gene sequence: CDR1 LNHNV, CDR2 YYDKDF (reference sequence). The V gene lost 3 bases and the J gene lost 1 base, with 10 bases spanning the gap. A CD45RA+ naive subset and a CD45RA-negative memory subset were split from CD4+ cells. Sequencing was done on a sample of naive CD4+ T cells from PBMCs. Subset defined: CD45RA+ positively selected. This chain connects TRBV15 to TRBJ2-4; maybe TRBD2 (6 bases). The receptor was derived from a man between 18 and 29 years old in good health. Some clones in this sample may be carry-over from other donors' samples. CDR3 loop: CATSSGGVAKNIQYF. CDR3 bases: TGTGCCACCAGCAGTGGAGGGGTGGCCAAAAACATTCAGTACTTC.